This TCR beta chain was documented in a study of radiotherapy plus CTLA-4 blockade in lung cancer. Using immunoSEQ multiplex PCR, the repertoire was profiled, and TCRdb retains in-frame clones only, with some absent. This sample carries about 45,000 clones, roughly 76% of them seen once, and the ten largest clones take roughly 8%. Trimming removed 5 bases from V and 7 bases from J; junction bases left unmatched: 12. The CDR3 spans 17 residues. CDR1 and CDR2 from the germline V gene are MNHEY and SMNVEV (reference sequence). This clone was recorded only once. The gene calls are TRBV27 and TRBJ1-6, with TRBD1 matching over 9 bases. The specimen was peripheral blood, collected from a patient treated with radiotherapy plus ipilimumab. The receptor was isolated from a human donor with non-small cell lung cancer who had stable disease on radiotherapy plus ipilimumab. CDR3 in amino acids: CASSLEYRDRANSPLHF. CDR3 DNA sequence: TGTGCCAGCAGTCTAGAATACCGGGACAGGGCGAATTCACCCCTCCACTTT.